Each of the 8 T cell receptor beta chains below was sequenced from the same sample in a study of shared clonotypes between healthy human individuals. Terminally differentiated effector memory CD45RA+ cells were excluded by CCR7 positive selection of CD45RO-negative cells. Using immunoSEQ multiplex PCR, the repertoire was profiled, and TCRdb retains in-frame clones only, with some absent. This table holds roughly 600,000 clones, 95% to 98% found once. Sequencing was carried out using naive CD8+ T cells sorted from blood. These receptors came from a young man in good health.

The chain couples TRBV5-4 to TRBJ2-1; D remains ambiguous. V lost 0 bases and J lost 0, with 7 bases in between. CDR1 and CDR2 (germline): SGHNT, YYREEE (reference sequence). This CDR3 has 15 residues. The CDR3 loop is CASSLGDLSYNEQFF. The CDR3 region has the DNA TGTGCCAGCAGCTTGGGAGACCTCTCCTACAATGAGCAGTTCTTC. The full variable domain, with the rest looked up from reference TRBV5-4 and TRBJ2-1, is ETGVTQSPTHLIKTRGQQVTLRCSSQSGHNTVSWYQQALGQGPQFIFQYYREEENGRGNFPPRFSGLQFPNYSSELNVNALELDDSALYLCASSLGDLSYNEQFFGPGTRLTVL.

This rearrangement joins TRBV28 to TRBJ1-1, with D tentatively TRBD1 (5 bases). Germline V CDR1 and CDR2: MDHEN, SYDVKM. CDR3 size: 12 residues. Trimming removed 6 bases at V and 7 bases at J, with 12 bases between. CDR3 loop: CASSQPGGEAFF. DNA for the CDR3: TGTGCCAGCAGCCAACCCGGGGGTGAAGCTTTCTTT.

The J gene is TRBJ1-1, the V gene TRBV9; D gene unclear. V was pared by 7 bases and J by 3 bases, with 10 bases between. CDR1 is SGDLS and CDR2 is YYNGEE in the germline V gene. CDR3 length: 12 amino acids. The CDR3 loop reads CASGKADTEAFF. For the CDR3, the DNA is TGTGCCAGCGGGAAGGCGGACACTGAAGCTTTCTTT.

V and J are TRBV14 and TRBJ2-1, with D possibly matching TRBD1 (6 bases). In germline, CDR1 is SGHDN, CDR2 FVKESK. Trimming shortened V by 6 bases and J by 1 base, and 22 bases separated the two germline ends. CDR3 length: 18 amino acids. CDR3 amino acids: CASRAFDTGSGSYNEQFF. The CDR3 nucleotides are TGTGCCAGCAGAGCCTTCGATACAGGGTCAGGGTCCTACAATGAGCAGTTCTTC.

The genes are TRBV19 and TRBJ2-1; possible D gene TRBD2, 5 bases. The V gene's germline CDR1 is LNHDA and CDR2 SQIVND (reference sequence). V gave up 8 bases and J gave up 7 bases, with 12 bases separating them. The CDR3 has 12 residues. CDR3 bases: TGTGCCAGTGCCTCCGGCGGGAATGAGCAGTTCTTC. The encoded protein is CASASGGNEQFF.

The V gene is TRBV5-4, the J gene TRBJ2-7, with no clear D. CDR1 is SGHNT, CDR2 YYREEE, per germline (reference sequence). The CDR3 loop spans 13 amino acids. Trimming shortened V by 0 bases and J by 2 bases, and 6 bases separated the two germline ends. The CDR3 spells CASSLVGTYEQYF. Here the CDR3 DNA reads TGTGCCAGCAGCTTGGTTGGGACCTACGAGCAGTACTTC. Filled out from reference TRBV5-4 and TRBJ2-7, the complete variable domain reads ETGVTQSPTHLIKTRGQQVTLRCSSQSGHNTVSWYQQALGQGPQFIFQYYREEENGRGNFPPRFSGLQFPNYSSELNVNALELDDSALYLCASSLVGTYEQYFGPGTRLTVT.

The CDR3 sequence is CASSGGTGGYEQYF. CDR3 bases: TGTGCCAGCTCAGGAGGGACAGGAGGCTACGAGCAGTACTTC. The genes are TRBV18 and TRBJ2-7, with 8 nucleotides matching TRBD1. This CDR3 has 14 residues. The germline V gene has CDR1 KGHSH and CDR2 LQKENI. The V gene end was trimmed by 5 bases and the J gene end by 3 bases; junction bases not matched to a gene: 6.

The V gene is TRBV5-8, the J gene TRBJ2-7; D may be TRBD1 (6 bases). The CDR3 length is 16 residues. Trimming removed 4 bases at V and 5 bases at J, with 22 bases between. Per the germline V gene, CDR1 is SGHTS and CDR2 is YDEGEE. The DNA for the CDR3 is TGTGCCAGCAGCCTCGGGACACCGATTACGGGAAACGAGCAGTACTTC. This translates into CASSLGTPITGNEQYF.